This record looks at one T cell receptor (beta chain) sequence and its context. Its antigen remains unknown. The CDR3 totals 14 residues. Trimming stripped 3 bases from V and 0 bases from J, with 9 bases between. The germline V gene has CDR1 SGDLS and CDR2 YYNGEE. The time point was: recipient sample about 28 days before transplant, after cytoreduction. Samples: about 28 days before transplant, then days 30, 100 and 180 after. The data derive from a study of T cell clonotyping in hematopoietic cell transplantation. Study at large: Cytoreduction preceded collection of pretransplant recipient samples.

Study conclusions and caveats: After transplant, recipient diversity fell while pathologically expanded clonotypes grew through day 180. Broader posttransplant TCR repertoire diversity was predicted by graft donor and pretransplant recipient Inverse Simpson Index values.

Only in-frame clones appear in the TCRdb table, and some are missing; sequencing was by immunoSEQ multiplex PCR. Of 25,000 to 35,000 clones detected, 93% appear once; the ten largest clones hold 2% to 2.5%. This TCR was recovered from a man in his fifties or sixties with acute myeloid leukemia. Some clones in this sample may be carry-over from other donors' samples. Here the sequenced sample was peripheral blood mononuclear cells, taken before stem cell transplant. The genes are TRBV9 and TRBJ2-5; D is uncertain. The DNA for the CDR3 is TGTGCCAGCAGCGAGAGGTCGTACCAAGAGACCCAGTACTTC. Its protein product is CASSERSYQETQYF.